Presented here are 29 T cell receptor beta chains from one specimen sequenced in a study of T cell responses to AZD1222 COVID-19 vaccine. Profiling relied on immunoSEQ multiplex PCR, and the TCRdb table lists in-frame clones only, not all of them. This sample has some 150,000 clones, with about 90% found just once. The specimen comprised peripheral blood, sampled 28 days after the second dose of the MenACWY control vaccine. The receptors originated from an adult who received the MenACWY meningococcal vaccine as a control.

V is TRBV6-5 and J is TRBJ2-7, with D hard to call. CDR1 MNHEY and CDR2 SVGAGI come from the germline V gene. V lost 2 bases, J lost 2 bases, and 13 bases lay in between. The CDR3 contains 15 residues. The chain's CDR3 is CASSYKPIIAYEQYF. The CDR3 region has the DNA TGTGCCAGCAGTTACAAGCCCATTATTGCCTACGAGCAGTACTTC.

The CDR3 DNA reads TGTGCCAGCTCACCACTTAACAATGAGCAGTTCTTC. Protein: CASSPLNNEQFF. The chain is built from TRBV18 and TRBJ2-1; D unclear. CDR1 is KGHSH, CDR2 LQKENI, per germline. Deletions cut 1 base from V and 5 bases from J, with 3 bases between. The CDR3 has 12 amino acids.

The V call is TRBV7-3, the J call TRBJ2-2, with D possibly being TRBD1 (5 bases). The CDR3 loop spans 15 amino acids. V was cut by 0 bases and J by 3 bases, with 8 bases left in between. Germline values: CDR1 SGHTA, CDR2 FQGTGA. CDR3: CASSLTAGYTGELFF. CDR3 DNA: TGTGCCAGCAGCTTAACCGCAGGGTACACCGGGGAGCTGTTTTTT.

The chain uses TRBV2 and TRBJ2-7; the D is unclear. V was shortened by 4 bases and J by 2 bases, with 6 bases between the two germline ends. The germline V gene has CDR1 SNHLY and CDR2 FYNNEI. There are 12 residues in the CDR3. The CDR3 here is CASSVNAYEQYF. For the CDR3, the DNA is TGTGCCAGCAGTGTTAACGCCTACGAGCAGTACTTC.

The chain employs TRBV30 and TRBJ1-1; 7 nucleotides match TRBD1. Germline V CDR1 and CDR2: GTSNPN, SVGIG (reference sequence). CDR3 length equals 14 residues. The trim removed 3 bases at V and 4 bases at J, leaving 8 bases unmatched. The CDR3 sequence is CAWRDRSTGTEAFF. In nucleotides, the CDR3 is TGTGCCTGGAGGGACAGGTCCACGGGCACTGAAGCTTTCTTT.

The chain has TRBV28 and TRBJ1-1, with 8 bases lining up with TRBD1. Looked up from germline, CDR1 is MDHEN and CDR2 is SYDVKM. CDR3 length: 14 residues. J gave up 6 bases and V 6 bases, and 9 bases lay outside the gene matches. CDR3 residues: CASSRTGIGPEAFF. The CDR3 DNA reads TGTGCCAGCAGCAGGACAGGGATCGGCCCTGAAGCTTTCTTT.

The chain recombines TRBV30 with TRBJ2-1; D might be TRBD2 (6 bases). Germline assignment: CDR1 GTSNPN and CDR2 SVGIG (reference sequence). This CDR3 has 18 amino acids. V lost 0 bases and J 0 bases, leaving 18 bases between the germline ends. DNA for the CDR3: TGTGCCTGGAGTGTTACACTATTCGCGGGAAGCTCCTACAATGAGCAGTTCTTC. It codes for CAWSVTLFAGSSYNEQFF.

The V gene is TRBV7-2, the J gene TRBJ2-7; 7 bases are shared with TRBD1. The trim removed 7 bases at V and 2 bases at J, leaving 2 bases unmatched. CDR1 and CDR2 from the germline V gene are SGHTA and FQGNSA. The CDR3 consists of 12 residues. The CDR3 sequence is CASTGTAYEQYF. As DNA, the CDR3 is TGTGCCAGCACCGGGACAGCCTACGAGCAGTACTTC.

This chain connects TRBV5-1 to TRBJ2-1; 11 bases align to TRBD2. Germline V gene lookup returns CDR1 SGHRS and CDR2 YFSETQ. Losses at the gene ends were 4 bases for V and 2 bases for J; bases not matched to a gene: 2. The CDR3 runs to 15 residues. Written as DNA, the CDR3 is TGCGCCAGCAGCCTGGGACTAGCGGCCTACAATGAGCAGTTCTTC. Its protein product is CASSLGLAAYNEQFF.

V is TRBV2 and J is TRBJ1-1; no definite D call. Germline V gene lookup returns CDR1 SNHLY and CDR2 FYNNEI. Trimming removed 6 bases from V and 3 bases from J, with 5 bases in between. This CDR3 spans 11 amino acids. The CDR3 reads CASRGYTEAFF. The CDR3 DNA follows: TGTGCCAGCAGGGGTTACACTGAAGCTTTCTTT.

The CDR3 protein is CASSRDRGTEAFF. The CDR3 DNA follows: TGTGCCAGCAGCCGGGACAGGGGCACTGAAGCTTTCTTT. The chain is built from TRBV27 and TRBJ1-1, with 10 positions matching TRBD1. The CDR3 has 13 amino acids. The germline gives CDR1 MNHEY, CDR2 SMNVEV (reference sequence). J was trimmed by 4 bases and V by 6 bases; bases with no gene match: 2.

The CDR3 loop reads CASSSSGNTEAFF. In DNA form, the CDR3 reads TGTGCCAGTAGTTCGTCCGGGAACACTGAAGCTTTCTTT. This sequence joins TRBV19 and TRBJ1-1; D is unresolved. The ends were cut back, 5 bases at V and 1 base at J, with 8 bases in the middle. Germline V CDR1 and CDR2: LNHDA, SQIVND (reference sequence). The length of the CDR3 is 13 residues.

CDR3 region: CASSQPTGDYGYTF. CDR3 sequence (DNA): TGCGCCAGCAGTCAGCCAACTGGGGACTATGGCTACACCTTC. The chain links TRBV23-1 to TRBJ1-2; the D is unclear. TRBV23-1 is designated an ORF whose function remains uncertain. V lost 3 bases and J lost 3, with 11 bases in between. The CDR3 length is 14 residues.

The gene calls are TRBV6-2 or TRBV6-3 and TRBJ1-2; D call uncertain. Trimming left V 2 bases short and J 8 bases short, with 12 bases between. CDR1 is MNHEY and CDR2 is SVGEGT in the germline V gene. The CDR3 runs 13 residues. The CDR3: CASSYNLGSGYTF. In nucleotides, the CDR3 is TGTGCCAGCAGTTACAATTTGGGTAGCGGCTACACCTTC.

The rearrangement joins TRBV28 to TRBJ2-1; TRBD2 matches at 11 bases. Per germline, CDR1 MDHEN and CDR2 SYDVKM. The CDR3 is made up of 15 amino acids. With 4 bases clipped from V and 8 bases from J, the junction kept 7 bases outside the gene matches. The DNA of the CDR3 is TGTGCCAGCAGTTCTCGACTAGCGGGGACGGATGAGCAGTTCTTC. Protein product: CASSSRLAGTDEQFF. Variable domain in full (rest from reference TRBV28 and TRBJ2-1): DVKVTQSSRYLVKRTGEKVFLECVQDMDHENMFWYRQDPGLGLRLIYFSYDVKMKEKGDIPEGYSVSREKKERFSLILESASTNQTSMYLCASSSRLAGTDEQFFGPGTRLTVL.

This rearrangement joins TRBV7-9 to TRBJ2-5; 8 nucleotides align to TRBD2. The trim removed 1 base at V and 4 bases at J, leaving 11 bases unmatched. Germline V CDR1 and CDR2: SEHNR, FQNEAQ (reference sequence). The CDR3 length is 17 residues. The CDR3 region is CASSLDGPAGVRETQYF. CDR3 coding DNA: TGTGCCAGCAGCTTAGATGGCCCAGCGGGAGTTAGAGAGACCCAGTACTTC.

The chain has TRBV6-6 and TRBJ1-4; D unresolved. V lost 2 bases and J lost 5, with 12 bases in between. The CDR3 loop spans 15 amino acids. Germline assignment: CDR1 MNHNY and CDR2 SVGAGI (reference sequence). The CDR3, as DNA: TGTGCCAGCAGTTACCGTGGGGTTATGAATGAAAAACTGTTTTTT. It yields the protein CASSYRGVMNEKLFF.

The rearrangement joins TRBV24-1 to TRBJ2-7, with D possibly TRBD1 on 5 matching bases. V lost 2 bases and J 5 bases, leaving 18 bases between the germline ends. Germline assignment: CDR1 KGHDR and CDR2 SFDVKD. CDR3 length equals 16 residues. In nucleotides, the CDR3 is TGTGCCACCAGTGATTCCCGCTACAGGATTGGCGACGAGCAGTACTTC. This translates into CATSDSRYRIGDEQYF.

V gene TRBV7-2 combines with J gene TRBJ2-7; D perhaps matches TRBD2 (5 bases). The germline V and J ends were trimmed by 3 bases and 7 bases, with 16 bases remaining between them. The CDR3 length is 14 residues. The germline CDR1 and CDR2 sequences are SGHTA and FQGNSA. CDR3 nucleotide sequence: TGTGCCAGCAGCTTCTCCGCGGGTTGGGTGGAGCAGTACTTC. As protein: CASSFSAGWVEQYF.

The rearrangement uses TRBV4-1 and TRBJ1-2; a possible D gene is TRBD1 (6 bases). Germline lookup yields CDR1 MGHRA and CDR2 YSYEKL. V shed 1 base and J shed 14 bases, with 11 bases lying between them. The CDR3 has 11 residues. The CDR3, as DNA: TGCGCCAGCAGCCAAGCGGGGGCATCGACCTTC. Translating it yields CASSQAGASTF.

This rearrangement joins TRBV4-3 to TRBJ2-1; no clear D gene. This CDR3 is 16 amino acids long. The germline CDR1 and CDR2 sequences are LGHNA and YSLEER. Between the trimmed V and J ends, which lost 0 bases and 0 bases, there was a span of 9 bases. The CDR3 DNA reads as TGCGCCAGCAGCCAAGAGACCCCGAGCTCCTACAATGAGCAGTTCTTC. Its protein product is CASSQETPSSYNEQFF.

The rearrangement links TRBV27 to TRBJ2-5, with a possible D match to TRBD2 (6 bases). Germline V CDR1 and CDR2: MNHEY, SMNVEV (reference sequence). The CDR3 is made up of 16 amino acids. V lost 2 bases and J 2 bases, leaving 15 bases between the germline ends. The CDR3 nucleotides read TGTGCCAGCAGTTTAAGGGCTAGCGTACCTCAAGAGACCCAGTACTTC. It encodes CASSLRASVPQETQYF.

The chain joins TRBV9 to TRBJ1-2; D is unresolved. The CDR3 consists of 12 residues. Germline assignment: CDR1 SGDLS and CDR2 YYNGEE. Trimming pared 3 bases from V and 4 bases from J, leaving 7 bases between. The CDR3 region has the DNA TGTGCCAGCAGCGGTAATAGCTATGGCTACACCTTC. Translated: CASSGNSYGYTF.

DNA of the CDR3: TGTGCCAGCAGTCCCTCCGGGACAGGGGCCGGCTACACCTTC. Translation gives CASSPSGTGAGYTF. The chain joins TRBV28 to TRBJ1-2; 10 bases align to TRBD1. CDR1 and CDR2 (germline): MDHEN, SYDVKM. The V segment lost 5 bases and the J segment 8 bases; nucleotides outside the gene matches: 8. There are 14 residues in the CDR3.

The chain carries TRBV19 and TRBJ2-7, with 9 positions matching TRBD2. CDR1 is LNHDA, CDR2 SQIVND, per germline (reference sequence). The CDR3 is 13 residues long. The junction had 7 bases not matched to a gene; V was cut back by 7 bases and J by 6 bases. CDR3 sequence (DNA): TGTGCCAGTAAAATAGCGGGAGAGGGCGAGCAGTACTTC. Amino acid sequence: CASKIAGEGEQYF.

The rearrangement links TRBV29-1 to TRBJ1-1; maybe TRBD1 (6 bases). CDR1 SQVTM and CDR2 ANQGSEA come from the germline V gene. The CDR3 is made up of 14 amino acids. The CDR3 DNA reads TGCTCAGCAGGCAGGATCACAGGGAATACTGAAGCTTTCTTT. It codes for CSAGRITGNTEAFF. The entire variable domain, with the rest obtained from reference TRBV29-1 and TRBJ1-1, is as follows: SAVISQKPSRDICQRGTSLTIQCQVDSQVTMMFWYRQQPGQSLTLIATANQGSEATYESGFVIDKFPISRPNLTFSTLTVSNMSPEDSSIYLCSAGRITGNTEAFFGQGTRLTVV.

The chain combines TRBV7-9 with TRBJ2-1; 12 bases fit TRBD2. The CDR3 covers 16 residues. Germline lookup yields CDR1 SEHNR and CDR2 FQNEAQ (reference sequence). Trimming took 4 bases from V and 5 from J; bases not matched to a gene: 6. The CDR3 nucleotides are TGTGCCAGCAGCTCCCGACTAGCGGGAGTCCACAATGAGCAGTTCTTC. It yields the protein CASSSRLAGVHNEQFF.

The chain recombines TRBV7-2 with TRBJ1-1; D perhaps matches TRBD1 (6 bases). V was shortened by 2 bases and J by 3 bases, with 13 bases between the two germline ends. This CDR3 spans 15 amino acids. CDR1 is SGHTA and CDR2 is FQGNSA in the germline V gene. CDR3 sequence: CASSLQGREDTEAFF. The CDR3 nucleotides read TGTGCCAGCAGCTTACAGGGGAGGGAGGACACTGAAGCTTTCTTT. The full variable domain, rest sourced from reference TRBV7-2 and TRBJ1-1, is GAGVSQSPSNKVTEKGKDVELRCDPISGHTALYWYRQSLGQGLEFLIYFQGNSAPDKSGLPSDRFSAERTGGSVSTLTIQRTQQEDSAVYLCASSLQGREDTEAFFGQGTRLTVV.

CDR3 sequence reads: CAWNRGLSGNTIYF. The CDR3 coding sequence is TGTGCCTGGAACAGGGGCCTCTCTGGAAACACCATATATTTT. The chain links TRBV30 to TRBJ1-3; 7 bases agree with TRBD1. Trimming cost V 4 bases and J 0 bases; bases outside gene matches: 3. The germline V gene encodes CDR1 GTSNPN and CDR2 SVGIG (reference sequence). This CDR3 contains 14 residues.